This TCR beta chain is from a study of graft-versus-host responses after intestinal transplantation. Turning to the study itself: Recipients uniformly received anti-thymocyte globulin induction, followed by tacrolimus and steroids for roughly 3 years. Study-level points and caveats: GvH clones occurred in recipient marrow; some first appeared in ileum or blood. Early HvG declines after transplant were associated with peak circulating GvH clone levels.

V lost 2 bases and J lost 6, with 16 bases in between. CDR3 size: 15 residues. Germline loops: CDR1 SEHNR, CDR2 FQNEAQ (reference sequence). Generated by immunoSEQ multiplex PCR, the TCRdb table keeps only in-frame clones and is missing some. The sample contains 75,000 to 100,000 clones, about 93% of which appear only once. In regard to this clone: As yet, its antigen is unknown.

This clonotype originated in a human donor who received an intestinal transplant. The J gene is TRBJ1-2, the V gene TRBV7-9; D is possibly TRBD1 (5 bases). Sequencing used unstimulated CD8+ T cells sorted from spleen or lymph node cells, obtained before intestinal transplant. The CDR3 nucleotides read TGTGCCAGCAGCTTAATTTCTCAGGGTCGGGATGGCTACACCTTC. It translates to CASSLISQGRDGYTF.